This is a list of T cell receptor beta chains from one sample in a study of T-cell memory formation after mild COVID-19. A single record per CDR3 protein comes from TCRdb applying MiXCR to the 5' RACE reads. This sample carries about 340,000 distinct CDR3 sequences, 13% of them seen once, and the ten largest clones take over 20%. Sequencing was performed on PBMCs or a T cell subset sorted from them (not recorded which). The source is a man in his late teens or twenties who had mild COVID-19 (a few samples of this study predate the infection). Cell type and time point are not known. Both conserved end residues are part of each CDR3. A D gene is named only where the DNA matches it firmly. A row's size may be missing; if present it is once, few, many or a size class.

TRBJ2-1 | . | once | 12 | TRBV20-1 | CSARYRGDEQLF | TGCAGTGCTAGGTATAGAGGGGATGAGCAGCTCTTC
TRBJ1-6 | . | few | 12 | TRBV6-5 | CASGRDNSPLHF | TGTGCCAGCGGCAGAGATAATTCACCCCTCCACTTT
TRBJ2-3 | . | many | 15 | TRBV7-2 | CASSSVEGSVDTQYF | TGTGCCAGCAGCTCCGTGGAGGGGTCCGTCGATACGCAGTATTTT
TRBJ2-3 | . | . | 15 | TRBV15 | CATGGSVTSTDTQYF | TGTGCCACAGGGGGGAGCGTAACTAGCACAGATACGCAGTATTTT
TRBJ2-7 | . | . | 16 | TRBV5-1 | CASSTPLGGGAYEQYF | TGCGCCAGCAGCACCCCCCTCGGCGGAGGGGCCTACGAGCAGTACTTC
TRBJ1-1 | TRBD1 | . | 14 | TRBV5-1 | CASSLIDRDTEAFF | TGCGCCAGCAGCCTCATCGACAGGGACACTGAAGCTTTCTTT
TRBJ2-7 | TRBD1 | . | 15 | TRBV9 | CASSDSGTGPYEQYF | TGTGCCAGCAGCGACTCCGGGACAGGACCTTACGAGCAGTACTTC
TRBJ1-5 | . | . | 15 | TRBV6-5 | CASRRTECSNQPQHF | TGTGCCAGCAGGCGGACAGAATGTAGCAATCAGCCCCAGCATTTT
TRBJ2-7 | TRBD1 | few | 17 | TRBV7-3 | CASSLLGRTGLSYEQYF | TGTGCCAGCAGCCTCCTCGGAAGGACAGGGCTCTCCTACGAGCAGTACTTC
TRBJ1-2 | . | . | 12 | TRBV30 | CAWARQGGGYTF | TGTGCCTGGGCACGGCAGGGAGGCGGCTACACCTTC
TRBJ1-3 | . | . | 16 | TRBV3-1 | CASSQGQALPGNTIYF | TGTGCCAGCAGCCAAGGACAGGCGTTACCTGGAAACACCATATATTTT
TRBJ2-7 | . | . | 11 | TRBV6-5 | CASSYTGQQYF | TGTGCCAGCAGTTACACGGGACAGCAGTACTTC
TRBJ1-2 | TRBD1 | . | 14 | TRBV7-6 | CASSLGGQIDGYTF | TGTGCCAGCAGCTTAGGGGGACAGATCGATGGCTACACCTTC
TRBJ1-5 | . | . | 13 | TRBV7-7 | CASSRWGREPQHF | TGTGCCAGCAGCCGTTGGGGACGAGAGCCCCAGCATTTT
TRBJ2-4 | . | . | 15 | TRBV12-5 | CASGFEAGHQNIQYF | TGTGCTAGTGGTTTCGAGGCGGGGCACCAAAACATTCAGTACTTC
TRBJ1-5 | . | few | 13 | TRBV29-1 | CSVGGFSDQPQHF | TGCAGCGTTGGAGGGTTCTCGGATCAGCCCCAGCATTTT
TRBJ2-5 | . | few | 15 | TRBV11-2 | CASSMRAGLQETQYF | TGTGCCAGCAGCATGCGCGCGGGCCTACAAGAGACCCAGTACTTC
TRBJ2-3 | . | . | 19 | TRBV21-1 | CASSKERLAGGNSTDTQYF | TGTGCCAGCAGCAAAGAAAGACTAGCGGGGGGGAATAGCACAGATACGCAGTATTTT
TRBJ1-5 | . | . | 14 | TRBV4-2 | CASSQDLGRQPQHF | TGTGCCAGCAGCCAAGATCTGGGGAGACAGCCCCAGCATTTT
TRBJ2-5 | TRBD2 | few | 14 | TRBV29-1 | CSVEVRGEGETQYF | TGCAGCGTTGAGGTTCGGGGGGAAGGGGAGACCCAGTACTTC
TRBJ1-2 | . | . | 17 | TRBV10-3 | CAISESTQDTANYGYTF | TGTGCCATCAGTGAGTCGACCCAGGACACCGCTAACTATGGCTACACCTTC
TRBJ1-6 | TRBD1 | few | 14 | TRBV7-8 | CASNPDREDSPLHF | TGTGCCAGCAACCCGGACAGGGAAGACTCACCCCTCCACTTT
TRBJ2-7 | TRBD1 | . | 12 | TRBV6-5 | CASSARQGREYF | TGTGCCAGCAGTGCCCGACAGGGGCGGGAGTACTTC
TRBJ2-3 | . | few | 15 | TRBV19 | CASSIEGEGPDTQYF | TGTGCCAGTAGTATAGAGGGAGAGGGGCCAGATACGCAGTATTTT
TRBJ2-3 | TRBD2 | few | 16 | TRBV6-5 | CASSPLLAGGPDTQYF | TGTGCCAGCAGCCCCTTACTAGCGGGGGGGCCAGATACGCAGTATTTT
TRBJ1-2 | . | few | 17 | TRBV14 | CASSQDEGGTSPYGYTF | TGTGCCAGCAGCCAAGATGAGGGGGGGACGTCACCCTATGGCTACACCTTC
TRBJ1-6 | TRBD1 | few | 16 | TRBV15 | CATSRDRTGGSSPLHF | TGTGCCACCAGCAGAGATCGGACAGGGGGAAGTTCACCCCTCCACTTT
TRBJ1-1 | . | many | 14 | TRBV4-1 | CASSQVLGDTEAFF | TGCGCCAGCAGCCAAGTACTCGGGGACACTGAAGCTTTCTTT
TRBJ2-6 | . | few | 17 | TRBV27 | CASSLSTVLSGANVLTF | TGTGCCAGCAGTTTATCTACGGTTCTCTCTGGGGCCAACGTCCTGACTTTC
TRBJ2-7 | TRBD1 | few | 15 | TRBV5-6 | CASSPGQTLLYEQYF | TGTGCCAGCAGTCCGGGACAGACATTACTCTACGAGCAGTACTTC
TRBJ1-1 | . | many | 14 | TRBV5-4 | CASRPDSDNTEAFF | TGTGCCAGCAGACCCGACAGTGACAACACTGAAGCTTTCTTT
TRBJ2-5 | TRBD1 | many | 12 | TRBV20-1 | CSARDSPETQYF | TGCAGTGCCAGGGACAGCCCAGAGACCCAGTACTTC
TRBJ1-1 | . | few | 14 | TRBV5-1 | CASSLDKPNTEAFF | TGCGCCAGCAGCTTGGACAAACCGAACACTGAAGCTTTCTTT
TRBJ2-3 | . | many | 14 | TRBV5-1 | CASSLGTYTDTQYF | TGCGCCAGCAGCCTAGGGACTTACACAGATACGCAGTATTTT
TRBJ1-1 | . | few | 13 | TRBV27 | CASRRGWGTEAFF | TGTGCCAGCAGACGTGGATGGGGCACTGAAGCTTTCTTT
TRBJ1-1 | . | few | 13 | TRBV7-7 | CASSTSPGAEAFF | TGTGCCAGCAGCACTAGCCCGGGCGCTGAAGCTTTCTTT
TRBJ2-1 | . | . | 16 | TRBV28 | CASSLGPLGTYNEQFF | TGTGCCAGCAGTTTGGGCCCCTTGGGAACCTACAATGAGCAGTTCTTC
TRBJ2-2 | . | few | 18 | TRBV5-6 | CASTIRRGAPANTGELFF | TGTGCCAGCACCATTAGACGCGGGGCCCCAGCGAACACCGGGGAGCTGTTTTTT
TRBJ1-1 | TRBD1 | . | 16 | TRBV29-1 | CSVVGAGGLENTEAFF | TGCAGCGTTGTTGGGGCAGGGGGGTTGGAGAACACTGAAGCTTTCTTT
TRBJ1-2 | . | few | 15 | TRBV7-2 | CASSSPAVSNYGYTF | TGTGCCAGCAGCTCCCCAGCAGTAAGCAACTATGGCTACACCTTC
TRBJ2-5 | TRBD2 | many | 14 | TRBV4-1 | CASSQPLAGETQYF | TGCGCCAGCAGCCAACCACTAGCGGGGGAGACCCAGTACTTC
TRBJ2-7 | TRBD1 | . | 16 | TRBV27 | CASATHLGTGYSEQYF | TGTGCCAGCGCGACTCATCTCGGGACAGGGTATTCCGAGCAGTACTTC
TRBJ2-5 | TRBD1 | many | 14 | TRBV4-3 | CASSQRRGPETQYF | TGCGCCAGCAGCCAGCGCAGGGGGCCAGAGACCCAGTACTTC
TRBJ2-2 | . | . | 15 | TRBV5-1 | CASWRDGRNTGELFF | TGCGCCAGCTGGAGAGATGGGCGGAACACCGGGGAGCTGTTTTTT
TRBJ2-3 | TRBD1 | . | 16 | TRBV12-3/TRBV12-4 | CASSRSGTGERDTQYF | TGTGCCAGCAGCCGATCCGGGACAGGGGAGAGAGATACGCAGTATTTT
TRBJ2-5 | . | few | 17 | TRBV10-3 | CAISQIAGQTYQETQYF | TGTGCCATCAGTCAAATCGCAGGACAGACCTACCAAGAGACCCAGTACTTC
TRBJ2-3 | TRBD1 | . | 14 | TRBV7-3 | CASSQDRASVSQYF | TGTGCCAGCAGCCAGGACAGGGCCTCCGTATCACAGTATTTT
TRBJ2-7 | . | . | 13 | TRBV4-3 | CASSQDRGSEQYF | TGCGCCAGCAGCCAAGACAGGGGTAGCGAGCAGTACTTC
TRBJ1-1 | . | . | 13 | TRBV19 | CASSMWGAAEAFF | TGTGCCAGTAGTATGTGGGGGGCCGCTGAAGCTTTCTTT
TRBJ2-7 | TRBD1 | . | 14 | TRBV7-2 | CASSWDRGSYEQYF | TGTGCCAGCAGCTGGGACAGGGGGAGCTACGAGCAGTACTTC
TRBJ2-2 | . | few | 15 | TRBV7-6 | CASSSSKGGTGELFF | TGTGCCAGCAGCTCGAGCAAGGGGGGGACCGGGGAGCTGTTTTTT
TRBJ2-7 | TRBD1 | few | 14 | TRBV7-2 | CASSHPGTGDEQYF | TGTGCCAGCAGCCACCCCGGGACAGGGGACGAGCAGTACTTC
TRBJ2-3 | TRBD1 | few | 15 | TRBV5-1 | CASSIGQGRTDTQYF | TGCGCCAGCAGCATAGGACAGGGTCGGACAGATACGCAGTATTTT
TRBJ1-3 | . | few | 15 | TRBV5-1 | CASSPFGGAGNTIYF | TGCGCCAGCAGCCCTTTCGGCGGGGCAGGAAACACCATATATTTT
TRBJ2-3 | . | many | 15 | TRBV5-1 | CASSRGGEGTDTQYF | TGCGCCAGCAGCCGAGGGGGAGAAGGCACAGATACGCAGTATTTT
TRBJ1-1 | . | many | 12 | TRBV7-9 | CASTIVLTEAFF | TGTGCCAGCACCATCGTACTCACTGAAGCTTTCTTT
TRBJ2-4 | . | . | 16 | TRBV11-2 | CASSGRLGVAKNIQYF | TGTGCCAGCAGCGGCCGTTTGGGGGTAGCCAAAAACATTCAGTACTTC
TRBJ2-1 | TRBD2 | . | 15 | TRBV9 | CASSLRGGQYNEQFF | TGTGCCAGCAGCCTCCGGGGGGGGCAGTACAATGAGCAGTTCTTC
TRBJ1-5 | TRBD1 | many | 14 | TRBV7-2 | CASSQGGTNQPQHF | TGTGCCAGCAGCCAAGGGGGCACCAATCAGCCCCAGCATTTT
TRBJ1-1 | . | many | 14 | TRBV9 | CASSETFGGTEAFF | TGTGCCAGCAGCGAGACCTTTGGTGGCACTGAAGCTTTCTTT